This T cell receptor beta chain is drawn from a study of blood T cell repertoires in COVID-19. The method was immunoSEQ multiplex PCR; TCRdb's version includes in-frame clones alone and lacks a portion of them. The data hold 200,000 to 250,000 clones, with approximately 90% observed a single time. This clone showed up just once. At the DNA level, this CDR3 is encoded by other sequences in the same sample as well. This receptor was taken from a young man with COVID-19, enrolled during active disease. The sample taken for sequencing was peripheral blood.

CDR3 in DNA: TGTGCCAGCAACCGGGGCAATCAGCCCCAGCATTTT. Encoded protein: CASNRGNQPQHF. The chain carries TRBV2 and TRBJ1-5, with D hard to call. Germline-derived CDR1 and CDR2 are SNHLY and FYNNEI. Between the trimmed V and J ends, which lost 7 bases and 2 bases, there was a span of 6 bases. CDR3 length: 12 residues.